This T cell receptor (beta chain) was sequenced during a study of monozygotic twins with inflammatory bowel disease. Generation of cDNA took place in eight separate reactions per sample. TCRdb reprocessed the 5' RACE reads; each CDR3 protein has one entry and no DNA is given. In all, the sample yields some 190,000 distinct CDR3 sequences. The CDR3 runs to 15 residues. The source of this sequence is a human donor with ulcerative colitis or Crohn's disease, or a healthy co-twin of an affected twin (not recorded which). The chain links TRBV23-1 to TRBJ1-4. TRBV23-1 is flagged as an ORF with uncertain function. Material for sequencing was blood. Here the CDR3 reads CASSQAYRTEEKLFF.